Described below is a single TCR beta chain sequence and its context. Which antigen it targets is not known. No quality values exist for individual bases; no much larger clone is one base distant. The record originates from a study of TIL therapy for anti-PD-1-resistant metastatic lung cancer (dated by TCRdb to the early 2020s). Study-wide context: Tumors were collected before any PD-1/PD-L1 blockade, after which patients were given nivolumab, and patients who progressed were given lymphodepletion, an infusion of expanded TIL and IL-2. Enrolled patients had a median age of around 50 years (range about 38-75) and a median tumor PD-L1 proportion score of less than 7.5%. Most of the cohort had lung adenocarcinoma, including a few EGFR-mutant tumors and two ALK-rearranged tumors, and half of the patients were either current or former smokers. A median non-synonymous tumor mutation burden of about 1.5 mutations per megabase was determined across the cohort by whole-exome sequencing. T cell receptor beta sequencing of tumor and peripheral blood was used to follow clonotypes across the tumor, the expanded TIL product and serial blood samples.

The time point label here, explained by the study, means: pre-treatment sample, taken before nivolumab and TIL therapy. Between late 2017 and early 2020, a dual-center phase I trial enrolled adults who had stage 4 NSCLC. Samples were obtained from a single-arm, open-label phase I trial in which tumor-infiltrating lymphocyte therapy with nivolumab was evaluated in advanced non-small cell lung cancer. Mononuclear cells from blood collected in EDTA tubes were isolated on a Ficoll gradient and snap-frozen as pellets, and DNA was then extracted using a Qiagen mini-prep kit. The germline V gene gives CDR1 as SQVTM and CDR2 as ANQGSEA. Measured from the cysteine to the phenylalanine, the CDR3 is 13 residues long. Just CDR3 DNA is preserved here, 39 bases in frame from base 1. V and J lose 2 bases and 2 bases, and a span of 9 bases separates them. The immunoSEQ v3 hsTCRB kit was used to amplify TCR beta CDR3 regions from genomic DNA through bias-controlled multiplex PCR. TCR libraries were sequenced on an Illumina NextSeq 500 to approximately 2 million read pairs for survey level or about 4.5-6.5 million for deep level. Processing in the source paper ran as follows. The immunoSEQ Analyzer software assigned V, D and J genes, filtered out non-productive sequences, and reported clonality. To compare repertoires between infused TIL and blood, productive Simpson clonality was used along with the Morisita overlap index of productive TRB rearrangements. The absolute count of a clonotype in blood was estimated by multiplying the lymphocyte count by the CD3+ fraction and by the productive frequency of the clone. The source is immuneACCESS, and TCRdb retained only in-frame sequences with V and J called. Part of the clones is not carried over; for the studies checked, unresolved V genes explain less than half of this, and the remainder is unexplained. V and J calls plus clone size are reproduced from that table; the DNA served to infer D and trimming. This sample lists over 20,000 clones; around 78% were detected once. Roughly 7% of the sample goes to the ten largest clones.

Paper-wide results and their limitations: The baseline peripheral repertoire was partially replaced by infused TIL clonotypes, which then decayed over months, and no apparent association between persistence and response was found. The study protocol defined all tumor marker inferences as exploratory. The cohort was highly selected, with more treatment-naive, never-smoker and oncogene-addicted patients than typical, limiting generalizability.

Sample: blood, taken at baseline. This receptor was identified in a person aged 25 to 79 with non-small cell lung cancer. The sequence is built from TRBV29-1 and TRBJ1-2; the D gene remains uncertain. The CDR3 region: CSVELQKNYGYTF. The DNA sequence reads TGCAGCGTTGAATTACAGAAAAACTATGGCTACACCTTC.